A selection of T cell receptor beta chains follows, all from one sample in a study of blood T cells in healthy people across ages. One entry per CDR3 protein, called by TCRdb with MiXCR from the 5' RACE reads. The sample shows about 930,000 distinct CDR3 sequences, roughly 29% of them seen only once. These same records also appear under a second study, on T cells of mothers and their children.

Specimen: blood. The receptor source for this set is a woman between 40 and 50 years old in good health. CDR3s include the opening cysteine and the closing phenylalanine or tryptophan. The D gene is left open where the match is weak. A row's size may be missing; if present it is once, few, many or a size class.

clone_size	d_call	cdr3_length	v_call	j_call	cdr3_aa	cdr3_nt
-	TRBD2	16	TRBV7-2	TRBJ2-7	CASSPYSGGGMYEQYF	TGTGCCAGCAGCCCTTATAGCGGGGGGGGGATGTACGAGCAGTACTTC
-	-	12	TRBV29-1	TRBJ2-7	CSVQSKAYEQYF	TGCAGCGTCCAATCTAAGGCCTACGAGCAGTACTTC
-	-	14	TRBV15	TRBJ2-2	CATSRARETGELFF	TGTGCCACCAGCAGAGCCAGAGAGACCGGGGAGCTGTTTTTT
-	-	18	TRBV6-4	TRBJ2-1	CAGSDSMRGIKPINEQFF	TGTGCCGGCAGTGACTCGATGAGGGGGATTAAGCCGATTAATGAGCAGTTCTTC
many	TRBD1	16	TRBV9	TRBJ2-5	CASSVRDGQGQETQYF	TGTGCCAGCAGCGTACGCGACGGACAGGGACAAGAGACCCAGTACTTC
-	TRBD1	13	TRBV5-6	TRBJ1-2	CASSQGTENGYTF	TGTGCCAGCAGCCAGGGGACAGAAAATGGCTACACCTTC
many	TRBD1	16	TRBV25-1	TRBJ2-7	CASSELGQGASYEQYF	TGTGCCAGCAGTGAGTTAGGGCAGGGGGCCTCCTACGAGCAGTACTTC
many	-	14	TRBV12-3/TRBV12-4	TRBJ2-2	CASGYRANTGELFF	TGTGCCAGCGGATACAGAGCGAACACCGGGGAGCTGTTTTTT
-	-	18	TRBV12-3/TRBV12-4	TRBJ1-5	CASSYVDINPNPNQPQHF	TGTGCCAGCAGTTACGTAGACATTAACCCAAACCCCAATCAGCCCCAGCATTTT
many	-	14	TRBV29-1	TRBJ2-3	CSVAGRELTDTQYF	TGCAGCGTTGCAGGCAGGGAGTTGACAGATACGCAGTATTTT
-	-	15	TRBV4-1	TRBJ2-1	CASSLAGTKTSEQFF	TGCGCCAGCAGCTTGGCCGGGACAAAGACGAGCGAGCAGTTCTTC
many	TRBD1	14	TRBV5-1	TRBJ2-1	CASSPGQGDNEQFF	TGCGCCAGCAGTCCGGGACAGGGGGACAATGAGCAGTTCTTC
-	-	15	TRBV28	TRBJ2-3	CASSLDADSTDTQYF	TGTGCCAGCAGTTTAGATGCGGATAGCACAGATACGCAGTATTTT
-	-	12	TRBV28	TRBJ1-5	CASSLKGQSQHF	TGTGCCAGCAGTTTAAAGGGGCAGTCCCAGCATTTT
-	-	16	TRBV6-2/TRBV6-3	TRBJ2-5	CASSYLGTSLPETQYF	TGTGCCAGCAGTTACCTCGGGACCTCGTTGCCCGAGACCCAGTACTTC
-	-	15	TRBV12-3/TRBV12-4	TRBJ1-6	CASRGTRGGNSPLHF	TGTGCCAGCAGGGGCACGAGGGGTGGGAATTCACCCCTCCACTTT
few	TRBD1	14	TRBV7-9	TRBJ1-4	CASRVGQGREKLFF	TGTGCCAGCAGGGTAGGACAGGGGCGTGAAAAACTGTTTTTT
few	-	15	TRBV28	TRBJ1-2	CASSAHAGDNYGYTF	TGTGCCAGCAGTGCCCACGCGGGGGATAACTATGGCTACACCTTC
-	-	15	TRBV20-1	TRBJ2-3	CSGTVGGISTDTQYF	TGCAGTGGGACGGTTGGGGGCATTAGCACAGATACGCAGTATTTT
many	-	11	TRBV29-1	TRBJ2-3	CSDQLGDTQYF	TGCAGCGACCAACTCGGGGATACGCAGTATTTT
-	-	15	TRBV19	TRBJ2-3	CASPPSRTAPDTQYF	TGTGCCAGCCCACCCAGTAGAACGGCCCCAGATACGCAGTATTTT
-	TRBD1	13	TRBV7-8	TRBJ1-1	CVSSRTGVTEAFF	TGTGTCAGCAGCCGAACAGGGGTCACTGAAGCTTTCTTT
-	TRBD2	15	TRBV20-1	TRBJ2-5	CSAKAAGAIQETQYF	TGCAGTGCAAAAGCAGCGGGGGCCATCCAAGAGACCCAGTACTTC
few	TRBD2	17	TRBV5-6	TRBJ2-3	CASSPGWGSLAADTQYF	TGTGCCAGCAGCCCGGGCTGGGGAAGCCTAGCGGCGGATACGCAGTATTTT
many	-	14	TRBV20-1	TRBJ2-1	CSAPGRPSYNEQFF	TGCAGTGCTCCCGGAAGGCCCTCCTACAATGAGCAGTTCTTC
-	TRBD1	15	TRBV7-3	TRBJ2-1	CASSFDRGRYNEQFF	TGTGCCAGCAGCTTTGACAGGGGAAGGTACAATGAGCAGTTCTTC
few	-	17	TRBV29-1	TRBJ1-2	CSAWPGHLRISNYGYTF	TGCAGCGCTTGGCCGGGACATCTGAGAATTAGTAACTATGGCTACACCTTC
-	-	16	TRBV4-3	TRBJ2-1	CASIQDDVGSYNEQFF	TGCGCCAGCATCCAGGACGACGTTGGCTCCTACAATGAGCAGTTCTTC
-	TRBD1	20	TRBV7-2	TRBJ2-3	CASSVSGRPGGPWSTDTQYF	TGTGCCAGCAGCGTCTCAGGCCGGCCAGGGGGCCCATGGAGCACAGATACGCAGTATTTT
few	TRBD2	14	TRBV11-3	TRBJ2-4	CASSLGGVNNEQYF	TGTGCCAGCAGCTTGGGGGGGGTTAACAATGAGCAGTACTTC
many	TRBD1	16	TRBV3-1	TRBJ2-7	CASSPPSGTGDYEQYF	TGTGCCAGCAGCCCACCCTCCGGGACAGGGGACTACGAGCAGTACTTC
many	-	14	TRBV9	TRBJ2-5	CASSVSWVKETQYF	TGTGCCAGCAGCGTATCCTGGGTAAAAGAGACCCAGTACTTC
many	TRBD1	13	TRBV10-3	TRBJ2-7	CAISGGQGSEQYF	TGTGCCATCAGTGGGGGACAGGGGTCCGAGCAGTACTTC
few	TRBD1	15	TRBV5-1	TRBJ2-1	CASSLADRGGNEQFF	TGCGCCAGCAGCTTGGCTGACAGGGGAGGCAATGAGCAGTTCTTC
many	TRBD2	15	TRBV20-1	TRBJ2-7	CSARDSSGEYYEQYF	TGCAGTGCTAGAGACTCGAGCGGGGAGTACTACGAGCAGTACTTC
many	TRBD2	15	TRBV7-9	TRBJ2-1	CASSLGTNSYNEQFF	TGTGCCAGCAGCTTGGGGACTAACTCCTACAATGAGCAGTTCTTC
few	-	12	TRBV15	TRBJ2-3	CATSRDVGTQYF	TGTGCCACCAGCAGAGATGTAGGGACGCAGTATTTT
few	TRBD1	16	TRBV14	TRBJ2-5	CASSQGGTGSQETQYF	TGTGCCAGCAGCCAAGGGGGGACAGGGAGCCAAGAGACCCAGTACTTC
few	TRBD1	16	TRBV7-2	TRBJ1-2	CASSFLGQATAYGYTF	TGTGCCAGCAGCTTCCTAGGACAGGCTACTGCCTATGGCTACACCTTC
-	TRBD2	18	TRBV27	TRBJ2-1	CASSSASGGNVAYNEQFF	TGTGCCAGCAGTTCGGCTAGCGGGGGGAACGTCGCCTACAATGAGCAGTTCTTC
-	-	15	TRBV6-5	TRBJ1-6	CASSYDPSADSPLHF	TGTGCCAGCAGTTACGATCCCTCGGCGGATTCACCCCTCCACTTT
few	-	13	TRBV7-6	TRBJ1-1	CASSFKDNTEAFF	TGTGCCAGCAGCTTTAAGGACAACACTGAAGCTTTCTTT
-	-	14	TRBV30	TRBJ1-1	CAWSRGLMNTEAFF	TGTGCCTGGAGTCGTGGACTGATGAACACTGAAGCTTTCTTT
few	TRBD2	16	TRBV4-1	TRBJ2-1	CASSLFGPSGGDEQFF	TGCGCCAGCAGCTTATTCGGGCCTAGCGGGGGGGATGAGCAGTTCTTC
-	-	12	TRBV24-1	TRBJ2-7	CATSDLDGEQYF	TGTGCCACCAGTGACCTCGACGGCGAGCAGTACTTC